The 4 T cell receptor beta chains given below trace back to one sample, sequenced in a study of blood T cell repertoires in COVID-19 (dated by TCRdb to about 2020). Libraries were built with the immunoSEQ multiplex PCR assay. TCRdb stores this immuneACCESS table with in-frame sequences only. Part of the clones is absent; in the studies checked, under half of the shortfall reflects unresolved V genes, and no reason is known for the rest. Recorded for this sample are about 50,000 clones; just over 85% of them occurred a single time. The ten largest clones add up to around 15% of the sample. Sequencing used peripheral blood. The receptors stem from a man aged 65 to 79 with acute or convalescent COVID-19.

This clone was observed a handful of times. V usage is TRBV10-3 and J usage is TRBJ1-6, with D tentatively TRBD1 (5 bases). The CDR3 runs to 15 residues. Germline V gene lookup returns CDR1 ENHRY and CDR2 SYGVKD. V was cut by 4 bases and J by 9 bases, with 16 bases left in between. DNA for the CDR3: TGTGCCATCAGTGGCGGGACTTCAAACCTTTCACCCCTCCACTTT. Translated, it gives CAISGGTSNLSPLHF.

The rearrangement uses TRBV29-1 and TRBJ2-7, with a tentative D call TRBD2 (5 bases). Trimming cost V 5 bases and J 1 base, with 6 bases left between them. The CDR3 totals 11 residues. Germline-derived CDR1 and CDR2 are SQVTM and ANQGSEA. The CDR3 nucleotides are TGCAGCGTTAGGGAGTCCTACGAGCAGTACTTC. Translated: CSVRESYEQYF.

This clone was detected a few times. The CDR3 nucleotides read TGCAGTGCTAACAAAGAGACCCAGTACTTC. Residues: CSANKETQYF. V usage is TRBV20-1 and J usage is TRBJ2-5; no clear D gene. Trimming removed 4 bases at V and 3 bases at J, with 3 bases between. The CDR3 has 10 residues. Germline values: CDR1 DFQATT, CDR2 SNEGSKA (reference sequence).

This clone was seen a single time. The rearrangement joins TRBV28 to TRBJ1-2; 8 bases match TRBD1. CDR1 MDHEN and CDR2 SYDVKM come from the germline V gene. The J segment lost 3 bases and the V segment lost 7 bases, leaving 4 bases of the junction unmatched. The CDR3 is 13 residues long. The CDR3 region has the DNA TGTGCCAGCACCGTGGACAGGGACTATGGCTACACCTTC. Residues: CASTVDRDYGYTF.